The 5 T cell receptor beta chains presented below share a single source sample, sequenced in a study of blood T cell repertoires in COVID-19. Libraries were prepared by immunoSEQ multiplex PCR; TCRdb keeps only in-frame clonotypes and omits some of them. The sample has roughly 120,000 clones, 85% to 90% seen once. The specimen sequenced was peripheral blood. Receptors were obtained from a woman aged 45 to 65 with active or convalescent COVID-19.

The rearrangement links TRBV7-9 to TRBJ1-1, with D perhaps matching TRBD1 (6 bases). The V end lost 5 bases, the J end lost 0 bases, and 16 bases lay between the germline ends. CDR1 and CDR2 (germline): SEHNR, FQNEAQ (reference sequence). This CDR3 has 16 amino acids. CDR3 amino acids: CASSPFPQGMNTEAFF. CDR3 DNA: TGTGCCAGCAGCCCCTTTCCACAGGGCATGAACACTGAAGCTTTCTTT.

The chain joins TRBV6-4 to TRBJ2-5; no firm D call. CDR1 is MRHNA and CDR2 is SNTAGT in the germline V gene. This CDR3 region has 14 residues. With 4 bases removed from V and 3 bases from J, the gap between germline ends came to 12 bases. CDR3 region: CASSGPEQEETQYF. The CDR3 region has the DNA TGTGCCAGCAGTGGACCGGAGCAAGAAGAGACCCAGTACTTC.

The J gene is TRBJ2-1, the V gene TRBV9; 10 positions match TRBD2. The CDR3 has 15 residues. Per the germline V gene, CDR1 is SGDLS and CDR2 is YYNGEE. The V and J ends lost 0 bases and 7 bases, in that order; junction bases with no gene match: 4. In DNA form, the CDR3 reads TGTGCCAGCAGCGTAGAACTAGCGGGACGGAATGAGCAGTTCTTC. Translating it yields CASSVELAGRNEQFF.

This rearrangement joins TRBV6-6 to TRBJ1-5, with a possible D match to TRBD1 (6 bases). Germline assignment: CDR1 MNHNY and CDR2 SVGAGI (reference sequence). The CDR3 extends over 15 amino acids. The V end lost 6 bases, the J end lost 5 bases, and 17 bases lay between the germline ends. The CDR3 sequence: CASRTSGTTYQPQHF. DNA for the CDR3: TGTGCCAGCAGGACCTCAGGGACAACTTATCAGCCCCAGCATTTT.

The V gene is TRBV24-1, the J gene TRBJ1-1; D unclear. The V and J ends lost 2 bases and 4 bases respectively, with 7 bases between them. Looked up from germline, CDR1 is KGHDR and CDR2 is SFDVKD. This CDR3 is 13 amino acids long. The CDR3 nucleotides read TGTGCCACCAGTGATTGGCAGTCCACTGAAGCTTTCTTT. Translation: CATSDWQSTEAFF.